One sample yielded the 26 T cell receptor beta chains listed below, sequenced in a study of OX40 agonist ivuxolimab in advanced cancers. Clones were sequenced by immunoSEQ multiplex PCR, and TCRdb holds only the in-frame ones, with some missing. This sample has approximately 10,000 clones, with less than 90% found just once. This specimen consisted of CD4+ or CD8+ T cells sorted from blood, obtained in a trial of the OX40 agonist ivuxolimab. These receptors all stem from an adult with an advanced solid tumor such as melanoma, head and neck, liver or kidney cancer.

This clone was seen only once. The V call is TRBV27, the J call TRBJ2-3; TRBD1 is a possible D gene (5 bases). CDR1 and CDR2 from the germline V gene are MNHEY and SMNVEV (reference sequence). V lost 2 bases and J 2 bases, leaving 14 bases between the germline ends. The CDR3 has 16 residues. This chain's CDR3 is CASSLTGALYTDTQYF. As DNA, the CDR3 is TGTGCCAGCAGTTTAACTGGGGCCCTCTACACAGATACGCAGTATTTT.

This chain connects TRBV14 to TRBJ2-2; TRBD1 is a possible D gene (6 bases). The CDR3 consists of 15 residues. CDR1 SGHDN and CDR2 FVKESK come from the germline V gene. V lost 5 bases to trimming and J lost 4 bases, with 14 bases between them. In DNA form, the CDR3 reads TGTGCCAGCAGCGTCTGGACAGCCACCACCGGGGAGCTGTTTTTT. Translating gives CASSVWTATTGELFF. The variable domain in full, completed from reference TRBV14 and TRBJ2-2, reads EAGVTQFPSHSVIEKGQTVTLRCDPISGHDNLYWYRRVMGKEIKFLLHFVKESKQDESGMPNNRFLAERTGGTYSTLKVQPAELEDSGVYFCASSVWTATTGELFFGEGSRLTVL.

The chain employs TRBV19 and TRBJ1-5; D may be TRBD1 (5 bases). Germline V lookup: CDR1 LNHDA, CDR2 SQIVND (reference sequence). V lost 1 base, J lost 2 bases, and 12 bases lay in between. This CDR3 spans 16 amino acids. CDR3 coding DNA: TGTGCCAGTAGTATAGGTCAGGGAATGGGCAATCAGCCCCAGCATTTT. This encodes CASSIGQGMGNQPQHF.

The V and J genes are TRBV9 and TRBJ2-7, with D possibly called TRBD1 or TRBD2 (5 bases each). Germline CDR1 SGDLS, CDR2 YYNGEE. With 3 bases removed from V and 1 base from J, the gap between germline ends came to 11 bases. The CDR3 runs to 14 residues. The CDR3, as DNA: TGTGCCAGCAGCGCCGGGACCGTTTCCTACGAGCAGTACTTC. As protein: CASSAGTVSYEQYF.

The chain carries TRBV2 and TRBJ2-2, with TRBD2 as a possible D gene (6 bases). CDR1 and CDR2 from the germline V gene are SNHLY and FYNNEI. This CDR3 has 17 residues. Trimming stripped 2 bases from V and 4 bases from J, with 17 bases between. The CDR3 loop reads CASSEQGSGDSTGELFF. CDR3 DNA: TGTGCCAGCAGTGAACAAGGTAGCGGAGATAGCACCGGGGAGCTGTTTTTT. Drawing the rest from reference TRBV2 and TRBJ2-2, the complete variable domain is EPEVTQTPSHQVTQMGQEVILRCVPISNHLYFYWYRQILGQKVEFLVSFYNNEISEKSEIFDDQFSVERPDGSNFTLKIRSTKLEDSAMYFCASSEQGSGDSTGELFFGEGSRLTVL.

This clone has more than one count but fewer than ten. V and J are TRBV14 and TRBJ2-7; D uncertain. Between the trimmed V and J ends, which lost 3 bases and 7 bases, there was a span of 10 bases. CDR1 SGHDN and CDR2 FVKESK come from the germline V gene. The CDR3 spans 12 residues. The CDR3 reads CASSQGNGEQYF. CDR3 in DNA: TGTGCCAGCAGCCAGGGGAACGGGGAGCAGTACTTC.

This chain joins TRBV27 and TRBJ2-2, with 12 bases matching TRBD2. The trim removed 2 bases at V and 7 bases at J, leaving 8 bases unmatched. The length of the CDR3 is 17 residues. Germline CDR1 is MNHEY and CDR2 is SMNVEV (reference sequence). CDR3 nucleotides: TGTGCCAGCAGTTTAGGGCTAGCGGGGGGGCTAAACGGGGAGCTGTTTTTT. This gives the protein CASSLGLAGGLNGELFF.

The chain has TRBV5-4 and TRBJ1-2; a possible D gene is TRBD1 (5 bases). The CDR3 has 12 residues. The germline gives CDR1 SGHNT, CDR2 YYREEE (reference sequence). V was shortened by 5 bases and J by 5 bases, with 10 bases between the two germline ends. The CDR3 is CASRGLEYGYTF. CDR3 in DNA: TGTGCCAGCAGGGGGCTTGAGTATGGCTACACCTTC.

The CDR3 nucleotides are TGTGCCAGCAGCCCGCCGCGGGGGTCAAGGAGCTCCTACGAGCAGTACTTC. Amino acid sequence: CASSPPRGSRSSYEQYF. The genes are TRBV7-9 and TRBJ2-7; 7 bases match TRBD2. The CDR3 runs to 17 residues. V trimming: 5 bases; J trimming: 0 bases; junction bases outside the gene matches: 13. Germline CDR1 and CDR2: SEHNR and FQNEAQ (reference sequence). Together with reference TRBV7-9 and TRBJ2-7, the CDR3 gives the full variable domain: DTGVSQNPRHKITKRGQNVTFRCDPISEHNRLYWYRQTLGQGPEFLTYFQNEAQLEKSRLLSDRFSAERPKGSFSTLEIQRTEQGDSAMYLCASSPPRGSRSSYEQYFGPGTRLTVT.

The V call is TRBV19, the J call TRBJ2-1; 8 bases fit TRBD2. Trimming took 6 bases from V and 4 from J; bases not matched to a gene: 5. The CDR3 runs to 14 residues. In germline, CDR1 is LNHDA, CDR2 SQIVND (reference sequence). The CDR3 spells CASSSGGAYNEQFF. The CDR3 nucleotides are TGTGCCAGTAGCTCGGGGGGGGCTTACAATGAGCAGTTCTTC. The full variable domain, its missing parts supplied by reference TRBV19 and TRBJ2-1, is DGGITQSPKYLFRKEGQNVTLSCEQNLNHDAMYWYRQDPGQGLRLIYYSQIVNDFQKGDIAEGYSVSREKKESFPLTVTSAQKNPTAFYLCASSSGGAYNEQFFGPGTRLTVL.

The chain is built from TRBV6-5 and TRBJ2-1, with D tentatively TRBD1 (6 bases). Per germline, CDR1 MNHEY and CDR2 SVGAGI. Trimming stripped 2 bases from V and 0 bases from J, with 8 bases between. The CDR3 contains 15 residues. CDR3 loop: CASSYDRPSYNEQFF. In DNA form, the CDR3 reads TGTGCCAGCAGTTACGACAGGCCCTCCTACAATGAGCAGTTCTTC.

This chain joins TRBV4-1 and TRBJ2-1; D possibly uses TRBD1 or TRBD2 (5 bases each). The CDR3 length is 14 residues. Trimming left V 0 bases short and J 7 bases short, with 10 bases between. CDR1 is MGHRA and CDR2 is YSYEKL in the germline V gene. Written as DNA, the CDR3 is TGCGCCAGCAGCCAAGAAGGCAGGGAGAATGAGCAGTTCTTC. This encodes CASSQEGRENEQFF.

The CDR3, as DNA: TGCGCCAGCAGCTGGGACAGGGGGCGGGTGGAGACCCAGTACTTC. Protein: CASSWDRGRVETQYF. The chain uses TRBV5-1 and TRBJ2-5, with 12 bases lining up with TRBD1. Germline V gives CDR1 SGHRS, CDR2 YFSETQ. The CDR3 runs 15 residues. With 3 bases clipped from V and 5 bases from J, the junction kept 5 bases outside the gene matches.

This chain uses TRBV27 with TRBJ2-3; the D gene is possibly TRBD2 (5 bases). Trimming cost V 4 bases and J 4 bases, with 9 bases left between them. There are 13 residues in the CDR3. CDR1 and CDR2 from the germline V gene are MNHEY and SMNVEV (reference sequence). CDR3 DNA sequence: TGTGCCAGCAGTTCGTTCGGGGCAGATACGCAGTATTTT. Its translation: CASSSFGADTQYF.

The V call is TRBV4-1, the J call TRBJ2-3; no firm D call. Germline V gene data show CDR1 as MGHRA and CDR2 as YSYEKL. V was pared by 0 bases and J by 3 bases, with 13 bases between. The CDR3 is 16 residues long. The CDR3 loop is CASSQDVTWATDTQYF. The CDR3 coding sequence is TGCGCCAGCAGCCAAGATGTGACTTGGGCAACAGATACGCAGTATTTT.

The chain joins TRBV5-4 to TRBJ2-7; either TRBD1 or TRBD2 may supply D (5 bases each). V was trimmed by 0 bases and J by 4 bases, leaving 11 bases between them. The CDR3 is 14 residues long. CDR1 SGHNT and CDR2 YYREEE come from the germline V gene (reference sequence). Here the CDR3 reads CASSLEGRGYEQYF. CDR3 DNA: TGTGCCAGCAGCTTGGAGGGGCGAGGGTACGAGCAGTACTTC.

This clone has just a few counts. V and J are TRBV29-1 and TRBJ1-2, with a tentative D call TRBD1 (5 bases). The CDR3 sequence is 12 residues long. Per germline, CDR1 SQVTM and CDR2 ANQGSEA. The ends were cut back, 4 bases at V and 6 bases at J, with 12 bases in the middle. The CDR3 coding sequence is TGCAGCGTTGGCCGGGGCGAGGATGGCTACACCTTC. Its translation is CSVGRGEDGYTF.

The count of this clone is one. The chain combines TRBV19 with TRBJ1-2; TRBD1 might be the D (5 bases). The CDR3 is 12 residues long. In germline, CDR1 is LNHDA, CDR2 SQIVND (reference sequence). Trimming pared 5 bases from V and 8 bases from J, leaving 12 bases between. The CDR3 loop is CASSQGRNGYTF. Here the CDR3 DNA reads TGTGCCAGTAGTCAGGGAAGGAACGGCTACACCTTC.

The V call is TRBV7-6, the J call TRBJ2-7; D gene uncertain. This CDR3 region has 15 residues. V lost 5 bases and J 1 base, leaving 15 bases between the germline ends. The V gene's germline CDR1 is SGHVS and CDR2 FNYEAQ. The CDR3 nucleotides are TGTGCCAGCAGCCTAACCGACGGCCTTTCCTACGAGCAGTACTTC. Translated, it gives CASSLTDGLSYEQYF.

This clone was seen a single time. The CDR3, as DNA: TGTGCCAGCAGCTCCCACAGGATTAGCAATCAGCCCCAGCATTTT. Its translation: CASSSHRISNQPQHF. V gene TRBV7-2 combines with J gene TRBJ1-5, with D possibly matching TRBD1 (5 bases). The CDR3 length is 15 residues. The germline CDR1 and CDR2 sequences are SGHTA and FQGNSA. Trimming took 4 bases from V and 0 from J, leaving 10 bases between them. Full variable domain (rest looked up from reference TRBV7-2 and TRBJ1-5): GAGVSQSPSNKVTEKGKDVELRCDPISGHTALYWYRQSLGQGLEFLIYFQGNSAPDKSGLPSDRFSAERTGGSVSTLTIQRTQQEDSAVYLCASSSHRISNQPQHFGDGTRLSIL.

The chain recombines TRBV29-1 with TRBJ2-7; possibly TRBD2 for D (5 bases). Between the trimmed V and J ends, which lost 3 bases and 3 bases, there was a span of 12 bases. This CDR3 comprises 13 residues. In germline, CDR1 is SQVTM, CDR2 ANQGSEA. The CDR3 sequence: CSVETTRDYEQYF. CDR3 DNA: TGCAGCGTTGAGACAACGAGGGACTACGAGCAGTACTTC.

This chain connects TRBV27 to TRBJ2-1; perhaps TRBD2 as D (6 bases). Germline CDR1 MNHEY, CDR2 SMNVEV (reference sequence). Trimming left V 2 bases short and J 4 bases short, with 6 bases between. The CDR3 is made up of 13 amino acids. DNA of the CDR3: TGTGCCAGCAGTTTAGGGACTTACAATGAGCAGTTCTTC. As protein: CASSLGTYNEQFF.

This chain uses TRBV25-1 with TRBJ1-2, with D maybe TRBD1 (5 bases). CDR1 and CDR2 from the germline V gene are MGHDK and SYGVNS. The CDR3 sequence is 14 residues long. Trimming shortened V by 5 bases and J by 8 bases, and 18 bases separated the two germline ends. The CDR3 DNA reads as TGTGCCAGCAGTAACCCATCGGACGGGGGAGGCTACACCTTC. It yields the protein CASSNPSDGGGYTF.

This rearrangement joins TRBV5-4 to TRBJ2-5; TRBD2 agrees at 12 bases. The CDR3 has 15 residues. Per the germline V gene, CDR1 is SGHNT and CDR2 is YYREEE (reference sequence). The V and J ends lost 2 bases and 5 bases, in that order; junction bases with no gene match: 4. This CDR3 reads CASSLFTSGGETQYF. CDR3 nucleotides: TGTGCCAGCAGCTTATTCACTAGCGGGGGGGAGACCCAGTACTTC.

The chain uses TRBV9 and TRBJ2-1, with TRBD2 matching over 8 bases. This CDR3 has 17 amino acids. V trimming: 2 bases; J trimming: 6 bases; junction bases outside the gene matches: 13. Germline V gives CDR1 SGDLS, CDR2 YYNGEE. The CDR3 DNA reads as TGTGCCAGCAGCGTCCGCCCAACTAGCGGCGCTTTCAATGAGCAGTTCTTC. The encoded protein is CASSVRPTSGAFNEQFF.

Here the CDR3 reads CASSPAGGTFTDTQYF. The CDR3 coding sequence is TGTGCCAGCAGCCCCGCGGGCGGAACCTTCACAGATACGCAGTATTTT. The chain combines TRBV7-9 with TRBJ2-3; a possible D gene is TRBD2 (5 bases). From germline, CDR1 is SEHNR and CDR2 FQNEAQ (reference sequence). The CDR3 totals 16 residues. V gave up 5 bases and J gave up 2 bases, with 17 bases separating them.